One TCR beta chain is described in this entry. Its antigen is not yet known. Nothing much larger sits one base from this clone, and base qualities are not available. CD8 naive samples consisted of CD45RO-negative cells that were positively selected for CCR7, yielding a CD45RA+CCR7+ population without TemRA cells. Donors were healthy HIV-negative adults with no recently reported acute infections or vaccinations. Every donor was a Caucasian adult residing in Nashville, Tennessee, USA. Blood was obtained by leukapheresis, after which PBMCs were separated by Ficoll-Histopaque density gradient centrifugation and cryopreserved in liquid nitrogen vapor phase. Analytical flow cytometry was used to check the purity and quantity of each magnetically sorted T cell population. Each sorted fraction had its genomic DNA isolated and then quantified by UV absorbance on a Nanodrop 2000c. The data stem from a study of shared clonotypes between healthy human individuals (dated by TCRdb to about 2020). About the study as a whole: A couple of women and three men aged 18 to 49 years were included in the cohort. To estimate repertoire size and how much clonotypes are shared between individuals, the study performed deep sequencing of blood TCR repertoires from five healthy adults. Each donor's leukapheresis produced roughly between roughly 0.85 and 10 billion PBMCs. For each donor, CD4 naive and CD4 memory were each given three plates, CD8 naive was given two plates, and CD8 memory was given one plate. To increase sequencing depth and limit assay-specific biases, different laboratories used diverse techniques to prepare libraries and sequence TCR repertoires.

TCR CDR3 regions were amplified from genomic DNA by multiplex PCR using the deep immunoSEQ assay. Extracted genomic DNA from each cell subset was spread evenly across all wells of several immunoSEQ 96-well plates, with each plate serving as a replicate. For sorted subsets, approximately 210 ng of genomic DNA, equivalent to 25,000 to 30,000 T cell genomes, went into each replicate PCR. Purified libraries were quantified with a Qubit 3.0 fluorometer, sized on a Bioanalyzer 2100, and re-quantified with the KAPA Library Quantification kit. Each immunoSEQ 96-well plate was sequenced on its own single-read 150-cycle Illumina NextSeq 550 flow cell. As for the authors' bioinformatics: Because the immunoSEQ output held only junctional sequences and lacked quality scores, the filtering could not match the filtering applied to full-length reads. Sequences were annotated with PyIR, a Python wrapper for IgBLAST v1.9, and V/J genes and CDR3 were assigned using IMGT germline references. Reads were filtered out if the reads had weak V/J assignments (E-value above 1e-6), no CDR3, stop codons, out-of-frame junctions, or ambiguous translated residues. V3J clonotypes were defined by identical inferred V gene, J gene, and CDR3 amino acid sequence. Percentage overlap between repertoires was computed as shared unique clonotypes divided by the size of the smaller repertoire. Richness of each repertoire was evaluated using RTK rarefaction, the Chao1 estimator, and Recon v2.1 estimates of unobserved clonotypes. Generation probabilities for all TCRbeta clonotypes obtained by the gDNA method from four donors were computed using OLGA. TCRdb obtained this table from immuneACCESS and retained in-frame rearrangements with V and J assigned. These tables miss some clones; where compared with another copy, unresolved V genes account for less than half of the shortfall, and the remainder is unexplained. That table supplies the V and J calls and clone size; D and trimming were determined from the DNA. The sample table lists about 2 million clones, about 95% of them with a count of one. Clones ranked in the top ten supply 1.2% of the sample.

The germline V gene gives CDR1 as SNHLY and CDR2 as FYNNEI. The CDR3, from cysteine to phenylalanine, totals 15 residues. Left in the record is the CDR3 DNA by itself, 45 bases read in frame from the first base. V is pruned by 4 bases and J by 2 bases, leaving 7 bases of the junction without a gene match. General study outcomes and caveats: When a handful of donors were compared, the shared fraction of clonotypes was about 5% for naive CD4, about 4% for naive CD8, more than 2% for memory CD4, and 0.3% to 0.5% for memory CD8. Compared with non-shared clonotypes, the clonotypes found in all four sorted-subset donors had higher generation probabilities. Because the study included only a small number of donors, the genetic and exposure-history diversity represented was limited. Even with the large sequencing depth, rarefaction of the sorted-subset datasets indicated that sequencing was incomplete. Only blood was sampled, and tissue TCR repertoires likely differ from those in blood. Larger estimated clonotype richness was generally found for naive subsets than for memory subsets. Based on pairwise subsampling, the degree of clonotype sharing among donors was expected to be affected by sequencing depth.

The chain joins TRBV2 to TRBJ2-7, with 8 central nucleotides matching TRBD2. This TCR was recovered from a man in his late teens or twenties in good health. Material for sequencing was naive CD8+ T cells sorted from blood. This specimen's cell subset or site label, interpreted: CD45RA+CCR7+. Here is the DNA: TGTGCCAGCAGTGGGATAGCGGGGACAACCTACGAGCAGTACTTC. Protein translation: CASSGIAGTTYEQYF.